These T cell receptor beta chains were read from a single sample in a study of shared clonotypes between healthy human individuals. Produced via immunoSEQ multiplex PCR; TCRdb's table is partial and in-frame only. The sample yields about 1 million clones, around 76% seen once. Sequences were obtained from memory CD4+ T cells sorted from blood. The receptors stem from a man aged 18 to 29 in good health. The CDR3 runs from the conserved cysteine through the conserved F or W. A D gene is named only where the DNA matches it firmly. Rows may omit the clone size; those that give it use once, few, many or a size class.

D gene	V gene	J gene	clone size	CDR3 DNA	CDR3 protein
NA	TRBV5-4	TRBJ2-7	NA	TGTGCCAGCAGCCCGGACCGTTACTCCTACGAGCAGTACTTC	CASSPDRYSYEQYF
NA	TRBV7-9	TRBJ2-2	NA	TGTGCCAGCAGCTTATGGCGGGCCTCCGGGGAGCTGTTTTTT	CASSLWRASGELFF
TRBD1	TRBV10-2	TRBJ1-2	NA	TGCGCCAGCAGTCCAATCGGACAGGGACTCGGCTACACCTTC	CASSPIGQGLGYTF
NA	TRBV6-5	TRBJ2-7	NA	TGTGCCAGCAGGCAGGGCGCAGGCTCCTACGAGCAGTACTTC	CASRQGAGSYEQYF
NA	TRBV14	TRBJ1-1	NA	TGTGCCAGCAGCCAAGATAGGGGCGTGACTGAAGCTTTCTTT	CASSQDRGVTEAFF
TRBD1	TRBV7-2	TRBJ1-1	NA	TGTGCCAGCAGCTTAGGCCGACAGGGTGAAGCTTTCTTT	CASSLGRQGEAFF
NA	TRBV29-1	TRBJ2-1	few	TGCAGCACCGTTCGGGCGGCCAATGAGCAGTTCTTC	CSTVRAANEQFF
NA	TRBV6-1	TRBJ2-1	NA	TGTGCCAGCAGTCTATGGGACTCTGAGCAGTTCTTC	CASSLWDSEQFF
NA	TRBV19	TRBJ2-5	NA	TGTGCCAGTAGACTCCACTCCGGGGAGACCCAGTACTTC	CASRLHSGETQYF
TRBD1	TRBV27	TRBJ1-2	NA	TGTGCCAGCCGGACAGGGGGACTACCCAACTATGGCTACACCTTC	CASRTGGLPNYGYTF
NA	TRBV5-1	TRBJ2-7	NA	TGCGCCAGCAGCTCCGGGACCTACAACTACGAGCAGTACTTC	CASSSGTYNYEQYF
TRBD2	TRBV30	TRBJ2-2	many	TGTGCCTGGAGTGTTGCCCCTTGGACTAGCGGCGGGGAGCTGTTTTTT	CAWSVAPWTSGGELFF
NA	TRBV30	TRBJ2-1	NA	TGTGCCTGGAGTCTCTCCAATGAGCAGTTCTTC	CAWSLSNEQFF
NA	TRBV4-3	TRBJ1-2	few	TGCGCCAGCAGCCAAGAATCCCCATATGGCTACACCTTC	CASSQESPYGYTF
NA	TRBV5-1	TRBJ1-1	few	TGCGCCAGCAGCCAGGACACCAACACTGAAGCTTTCTTT	CASSQDTNTEAFF
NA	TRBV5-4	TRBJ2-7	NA	TGTGCCAGCAGCCTCCTTCTCCGGGCTGGGGTTTACGAGCAGTACTTC	CASSLLLRAGVYEQYF
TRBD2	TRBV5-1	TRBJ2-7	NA	TGCGCCAGCAGGAGGGTAGCGGGCGACGAGCAGTACTTC	CASRRVAGDEQYF
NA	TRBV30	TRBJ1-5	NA	TGTGCCTGGAGTGGTTCCGGCTCCCTAGGGGGTCAGCCCCAGCATTTT	CAWSGSGSLGGQPQHF
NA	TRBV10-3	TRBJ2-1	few	TGTGCCATCAACGGGGGTACCAACAATGAGCAGTTCTTC	CAINGGTNNEQFF
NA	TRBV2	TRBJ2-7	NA	TGTGCCAGCACCCAAGGGGGTTACGAGCAGTACTTC	CASTQGGYEQYF
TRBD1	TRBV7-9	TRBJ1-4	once	TGTGCCAGCAGCCCCTCGACAGGGTTGGAGACTAATGAAAAACTGTTTTTT	CASSPSTGLETNEKLFF
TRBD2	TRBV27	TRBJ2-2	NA	TGTGCCAGCAGGACAGCGGGATCCACCGGGGAGCTGTTTTTT	CASRTAGSTGELFF
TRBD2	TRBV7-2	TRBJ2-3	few	TGTGCCAGCAGCATTGCTAGCGGGAGGGCTCTAGATACGCAGTATTTT	CASSIASGRALDTQYF
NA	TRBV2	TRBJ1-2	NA	TGTGCCAGCAGCCTTCGACCCGCTAACTATGGCTACACCTTC	CASSLRPANYGYTF
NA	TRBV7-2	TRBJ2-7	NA	TGTGCCAGCAGCCCCAGCAGGGGTCACCACGAGCAGTACTTC	CASSPSRGHHEQYF
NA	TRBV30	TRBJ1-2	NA	TGTGCCTGGAGTCAACGGTTACACGATGGCTACACCTTC	CAWSQRLHDGYTF
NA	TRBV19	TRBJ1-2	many	TGTGCCAGTAGCCAGGACAGCTACTATGGCTACACCTTC	CASSQDSYYGYTF
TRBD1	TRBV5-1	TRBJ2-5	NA	TGCGCCAGCAGCCGAGAGGGGGCGCGGGAAGAGACCCAGTACTTC	CASSREGAREETQYF